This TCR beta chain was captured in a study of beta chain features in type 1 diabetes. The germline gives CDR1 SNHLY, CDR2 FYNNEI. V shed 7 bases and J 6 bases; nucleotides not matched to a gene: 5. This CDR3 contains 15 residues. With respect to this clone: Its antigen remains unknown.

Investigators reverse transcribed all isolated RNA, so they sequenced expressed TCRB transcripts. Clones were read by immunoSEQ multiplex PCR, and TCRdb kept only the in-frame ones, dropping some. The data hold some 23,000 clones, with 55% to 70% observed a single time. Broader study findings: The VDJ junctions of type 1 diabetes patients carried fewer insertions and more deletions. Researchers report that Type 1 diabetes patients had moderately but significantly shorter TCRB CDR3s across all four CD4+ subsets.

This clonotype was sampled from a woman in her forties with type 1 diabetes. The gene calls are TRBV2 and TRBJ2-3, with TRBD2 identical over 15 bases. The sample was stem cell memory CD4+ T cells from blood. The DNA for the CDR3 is TGTGCCAGCACGGGGACTAGCGGGAGGTCGGATACGCAGTATTTT. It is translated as CASTGTSGRSDTQYF.